One and the same sample provided the 25 T cell receptor beta chains below, sequenced in a study of low-dose radiotherapy and immunotherapy resistance in tumors. Amplification, which lasted about 20 PCR cycles, used a constant-region primer and V-primer adapter to amplify TCRs. One entry per CDR3 protein results from TCRdb running MiXCR on the reads. The sample consists of approximately 52,000 distinct CDR3 sequences, roughly 31% of them appearing once. Stated time point: after trial treatment. Indicated treatment: LDRT plus nivolumab, ipilimumab, low-dose cyclophosphamide and aspirin (RACIN trial). The material sequenced was PBMCs, taken after low-dose radiotherapy plus immunotherapy. The origin of the receptors is a male donor with rectosigmoid adenocarcinoma.

This clonotype was recorded many times. V usage is TRBV18 and J usage is TRBJ2-5, with a possible D match to TRBD2 (6 bases). Germline-derived CDR1 and CDR2 are KGHSH and LQKENI. Between the trimmed V and J ends, which lost 0 bases and 2 bases, there was a span of 7 bases. CDR3 size: 14 residues. Here the CDR3 reads CASSPPEGQETQYF. The CDR3 DNA reads TGTGCCAGCTCACCACCGGAGGGGCAAGAGACCCAGTACTTC.

The sample holds many counts of this clonotype. The V gene is TRBV20-1, the J gene TRBJ1-5; tentative D call: TRBD1 (6 bases). This CDR3 region has 14 residues. Looked up from germline, CDR1 is DFQATT and CDR2 is SNEGSKA (reference sequence). V was pared by 4 bases and J by 6 bases, with 16 bases between. In DNA form, the CDR3 reads TGCAGTGCTACCAGGGGACTCGTACGTCAGCCCCAGCATTTT. Translated: CSATRGLVRQPQHF.

The CDR3 coding sequence is TGTGCCACCAGTGCGCGGGGGGGAAACAATGAGCAGTTCTTC. Translated: CATSARGGNNEQFF. The V call is TRBV24-1, the J call TRBJ2-1; 9 bases line up with TRBD2. CDR3 length: 14 amino acids. Trimming cost V 5 bases and J 5 bases; bases outside gene matches: 3. Per the germline V gene, CDR1 is KGHDR and CDR2 is SFDVKD.

This clonotype was recorded a few times. The chain is built from TRBV19 and TRBJ1-5; no definite D call. Between the trimmed V and J ends, which lost 1 base and 0 bases, there was a span of 13 bases. The CDR3 spans 17 residues. Per germline, CDR1 LNHDA and CDR2 SQIVND (reference sequence). In DNA form, the CDR3 reads TGTGCCAGTAGTATAGTCGGCAGGACCTATAGCAATCAGCCCCAGCATTTT. As protein: CASSIVGRTYSNQPQHF.

This clonotype showed up many times. The V call is TRBV28, the J call TRBJ2-1, with TRBD2 matching over 8 bases. CDR1 and CDR2 from the germline V gene are MDHEN and SYDVKM. There are 18 residues in the CDR3. After removal of 9 bases from V and 0 bases from J, the junction contained 16 bases not matched to a gene. CDR3 amino acids: CASRGVRYREGSYNEQFF. In DNA, the CDR3 is TGTGCCAGTAGGGGGGTTCGGTATCGGGAGGGCTCCTACAATGAGCAGTTCTTC.

This clonotype was observed many times. The chain recombines TRBV4-1 with TRBJ2-1; perhaps D is TRBD1 or TRBD2 (5 bases each). The CDR3 is made up of 15 amino acids. The V end lost 0 bases, the J end lost 7 bases, and 13 bases lay between the germline ends. Looked up from germline, CDR1 is MGHRA and CDR2 is YSYEKL. The chain's CDR3 is CASSQDSYGGNEQFF. DNA of the CDR3: TGCGCCAGCAGCCAAGACTCTTATGGGGGAAATGAGCAGTTCTTC.

This chain uses TRBV9 with TRBJ2-3, with 7 bases matching TRBD1. The V gene's germline CDR1 is SGDLS and CDR2 YYNGEE. Trimming took 0 bases from V and 3 from J; bases not matched to a gene: 4. This CDR3 is built from 15 residues. The CDR3 coding sequence is TGTGCCAGCAGCGTAGGCGACAGGGTGACAGATACGCAGTATTTT. It is translated as CASSVGDRVTDTQYF. The full variable domain, its missing parts supplied by reference TRBV9 and TRBJ2-3, is DSGVTQTPKHLITATGQRVTLRCSPRSGDLSVYWYQQSLDQGLQFLIQYYNGEERAKGNILERFSAQQFPDLHSELNLSSLELGDSALYFCASSVGDRVTDTQYFGPGTRLTVL.

This clonotype was seen many times. The V gene is TRBV6-2 or TRBV6-3, the J gene TRBJ1-5; perhaps TRBD1 as D (5 bases). The CDR3 runs to 15 residues. Trimming removed 5 bases at V and 2 bases at J, with 13 bases between. Germline V gives CDR1 MNHEY, CDR2 SVGEGT. CDR3 DNA sequence: TGTGCCAGCAGTCAGGAACGAGGGGGCAATCAGCCCCAGCATTTT. It encodes CASSQERGGNQPQHF.

This clonotype was seen ten or more times. The chain links TRBV20-1 to TRBJ2-7; D call uncertain. With 3 bases removed from V and 4 bases from J, the gap between germline ends came to 13 bases. This CDR3 region has 13 residues. Germline V lookup: CDR1 DFQATT, CDR2 SNEGSKA (reference sequence). Here the CDR3 reads CSASRKTGYEQYF. CDR3 nucleotide sequence: TGCAGTGCTAGTAGGAAAACTGGGTACGAGCAGTACTTC.

This clonotype is deemed medium-sized. The chain combines TRBV6-2 or TRBV6-3 with TRBJ2-6; D is undetermined. The germline V gene encodes CDR1 MNHEY and CDR2 SVGEGT. V shed 5 bases and J shed 0 bases, with 8 bases lying between them. The CDR3 is 15 amino acids. The CDR3 nucleotides read TGTGCCAGCAGTGAAAGGCCCTCTGGGGCCAACGTCCTGACTTTC. Amino acids: CASSERPSGANVLTF.

This clonotype was observed at least ten times. The J gene is TRBJ1-3, the V gene TRBV3-1; TRBD1 might be the D (5 bases). The CDR3 is 14 residues long. Trimming stripped 1 base from V and 4 bases from J, with 8 bases between. The germline CDR1 and CDR2 sequences are LGHDT and YNNKEL (reference sequence). The DNA of the CDR3 is TGTGCCAGCAGCCAAGTCGGGGCGGGAAACACCATATATTTT. This encodes CASSQVGAGNTIYF.

This clonotype has a count of ten or more. This chain connects TRBV6-5 to TRBJ2-2; D unclear. Trimming removed 2 bases from V and 2 bases from J, with 6 bases in between. Germline CDR1 MNHEY, CDR2 SVGAGI. This CDR3 has 14 amino acids. CDR3 sequence (DNA): TGTGCCAGCAGTTACAGTACAAACACCGGGGAGCTGTTTTTT. Its translation: CASSYSTNTGELFF.

This chain links TRBV20-1 with TRBJ2-5; 8 bases are a match to TRBD2. The germline V gene encodes CDR1 DFQATT and CDR2 SNEGSKA (reference sequence). CDR3 length: 13 residues. Losses at the gene ends were 6 bases for V and 2 bases for J; bases not matched to a gene: 5. The CDR3 loop reads CSAIAGSQETQYF. The DNA of the CDR3 is TGCAGTGCGATAGCGGGATCGCAAGAGACCCAGTACTTC.

Ten or more counts support this clonotype. The chain carries TRBV7-2 and TRBJ2-5; D possibly corresponds to TRBD2 (5 bases). The CDR3 consists of 15 residues. CDR1 and CDR2 from the germline V gene are SGHTA and FQGNSA. Trimming took off 0 bases at V and 5 bases at J, with 13 bases between the two ends. CDR3 sequence (DNA): TGTGCCAGCAGCTTAGCGCGGAGCGGTTGGGAGACCCAGTACTTC. This encodes CASSLARSGWETQYF. Looking up the rest from reference TRBV7-2 and TRBJ2-5 gives the full variable domain: GAGVSQSPSNKVTEKGKDVELRCDPISGHTALYWYRQSLGQGLEFLIYFQGNSAPDKSGLPSDRFSAERTGGSVSTLTIQRTQQEDSAVYLCASSLARSGWETQYFGPGTRLLVL.

This chain uses TRBV27 with TRBJ2-7; D unresolved. Trimming took off 6 bases at V and 0 bases at J, with 15 bases between the two ends. This CDR3 has 15 amino acids. Germline V lookup: CDR1 MNHEY, CDR2 SMNVEV (reference sequence). This chain's CDR3 is CASSTSSASSYEQYF. For the CDR3, the DNA is TGTGCCAGCAGCACCTCAAGCGCAAGCTCCTACGAGCAGTACTTC.

This clonotype is medium-sized within its sample. This chain uses TRBV28 with TRBJ2-7; weak D call: TRBD1 (5 bases). The V end lost 3 bases, the J end lost 7 bases, and 10 bases lay between the germline ends. The germline V gene has CDR1 MDHEN and CDR2 SYDVKM. There are 12 residues in the CDR3. DNA for the CDR3: TGTGCCAGCAGTTTGCTGGGGCGGGAGCAGTACTTC. Protein product: CASSLLGREQYF.

This clonotype was recorded many times. V usage is TRBV6-2 or TRBV6-3 and J usage is TRBJ2-1; TRBD2 agrees at 7 bases. Trimming at V came to 5 bases and at J to 5 bases, leaving 15 bases not matched to a gene. This CDR3 has 17 residues. Germline V lookup: CDR1 MNHEY, CDR2 SVGEGT. CDR3 loop: CASSRRRGGSFNNEQFF. As DNA, the CDR3 is TGTGCCAGCAGTCGGAGGCGGGGCGGGAGTTTCAACAATGAGCAGTTCTTC.

Many counts were recorded for this clonotype. The chain combines TRBV18 with TRBJ2-7, with TRBD1 as a possible D gene (6 bases). This CDR3 spans 15 amino acids. Germline values: CDR1 KGHSH, CDR2 LQKENI. Trimming took 4 bases from V and 1 from J, leaving 14 bases between them. The CDR3 region has the DNA TGTGCCAGCTCACAGTCCGGGACAAGGTCCTACGAGCAGTACTTC. Amino acid sequence: CASSQSGTRSYEQYF. Full variable domain (outside the CDR3, taken from reference TRBV18 and TRBJ2-7): NAGVMQNPRHLVRRRGQEARLRCSPMKGHSHVYWYRQLPEEGLKFMVYLQKENIIDESGMPKERFSAEFPKEGPSILRIQQVVRGDSAAYFCASSQSGTRSYEQYFGPGTRLTVT.

In its sample, this clonotype was seen a few times. V is TRBV18 and J is TRBJ2-7; possibly TRBD1 or TRBD2 for D (5 bases each). Looked up from germline, CDR1 is KGHSH and CDR2 is LQKENI. V was cut by 2 bases and J by 3 bases, with 11 bases left in between. The CDR3 runs 14 residues. The CDR3 here is CASSPGGSYYEQYF. Here the CDR3 DNA reads TGTGCCAGCTCACCAGGGGGATCCTACTACGAGCAGTACTTC.

This clonotype appeared a few times. The chain joins TRBV27 to TRBJ2-4; 7 nucleotides line up with TRBD1. Germline CDR1 is MNHEY and CDR2 is SMNVEV (reference sequence). This CDR3 has 12 residues. V dropped 8 bases and J dropped 7; count of bases not matched to a gene: 5. The CDR3 DNA sequence: TGTGCCAGCCGCGGACAGGCGAACATTCAGTACTTC. Translated, it gives CASRGQANIQYF.

DNA of the CDR3: TGCAGTGCCTCCAGGCTAGCGGGGGCGGCCGGGGAGCTGTTTTTT. It codes for CSASRLAGAAGELFF. V gene TRBV20-1 combines with J gene TRBJ2-2; the match to TRBD2 covers 10 bases. Germline lookup yields CDR1 DFQATT and CDR2 SNEGSKA (reference sequence). J gave up 6 bases and V 6 bases, and 10 bases lay outside the gene matches. The CDR3 runs to 15 residues.

This clonotype showed up many times. The V call is TRBV5-1, the J call TRBJ2-6; D is undetermined. V lost 1 base to trimming and J lost 0 bases, with 5 bases between them. Germline-derived CDR1 and CDR2 are SGHRS and YFSETQ. The CDR3 is 15 residues long. CDR3 amino acids: CASSLLTSGANVLTF. In nucleotides, the CDR3 is TGCGCCAGCAGCTTGCTCACCTCTGGGGCCAACGTCCTGACTTTC.

This clonotype was seen once. The chain couples TRBV18 to TRBJ2-3; TRBD2 agrees at 10 bases. Per germline, CDR1 KGHSH and CDR2 LQKENI. Losses at the gene ends were 0 bases for V and 1 base for J; bases not matched to a gene: 4. The CDR3 is 17 residues long. CDR3: CASSPPASGSGTDTQYF. The CDR3 nucleotides are TGTGCCAGCTCACCACCTGCTAGCGGGAGTGGCACAGATACGCAGTATTTT.

V gene TRBV11-2 combines with J gene TRBJ2-3; 9 bases are shared with TRBD1. Losses at the gene ends were 5 bases for V and 2 bases for J; bases not matched to a gene: 8. The CDR3 is 16 amino acids. Germline V gene sequence: CDR1 SGHAT, CDR2 FQNNGV. The DNA of the CDR3 is TGTGCCAGCAGCGCAGGATTACAGGGGGCCACAGATACGCAGTATTTT. Translated, it gives CASSAGLQGATDTQYF.

As concerns this clonotype: Since the CDR3 does not end with the conserved phenylalanine or tryptophan, this likely comes from a read error. The genes are TRBV6-8 and TRBJ2-3; D not resolved. The germline V gene has CDR1 MNHGY and CDR2 SAAAGT. The CDR3 loop spans 12 amino acids. The V end lost 6 bases, the J end lost 3 bases, and 7 bases lay between the germline ends. CDR3 region: CASRGDTDTQYV. As DNA, the CDR3 is TGTGCCAGCAGAGGAGATACAGATACGCAGTATGTT.